Given below is one TCR beta chain in context. Profiled with immunoSEQ multiplex PCR; TCRdb holds only in-frame clones, not every one. This sample has about 50,000 clones, with around 92% found just once. V shed 3 bases, J shed 3 bases, and the junction held 6 bases outside the gene matches. The V gene's germline CDR1 is KGHSH and CDR2 LQKENI. The CDR3 length is 17 residues. This record belongs to a study of T cell changes during pregnancy in multiple sclerosis. The J gene is TRBJ2-6, the V gene TRBV18; 9 positions match TRBD1. The sequences come from CD4+ T cells from peripheral blood mononuclear cells, collected after pregnancy. The receptor was derived from a female donor with multiple sclerosis, enrolled in a pregnancy study. The DNA of the CDR3 is TGTGCCAGCTCACCGAATGGACAGGGGAGTGGGGCCAACGTCCTGACTTTC. Amino acids: CASSPNGQGSGANVLTF.